The 27 T cell receptor beta chains below were found in one sample sequenced in a study of blood T cell repertoires in COVID-19. TCRdb's copy holds only in-frame clones and misses some; the assay was immunoSEQ multiplex PCR. The data show 140,000 to 150,000 clones, just under 85% seen once. Sequences were obtained from peripheral blood. The receptors come from a woman aged 40 to 49 with active or convalescent COVID-19.

The CDR3 spells CASSPIDRGWVHF. The CDR3 DNA is TGTGCCAGCAGCCCCATAGACAGGGGATGGGTACATTTT. V is TRBV2 and J is TRBJ1-5; 8 bases are shared with TRBD1. With V trimmed by 6 bases and J by 16 bases, 14 bases remained unmatched. The CDR3 is 13 residues long. CDR1 and CDR2 (germline): SNHLY, FYNNEI.

V is TRBV6-6 and J is TRBJ1-2; D gene uncertain. The CDR3 consists of 14 residues. Germline assignment: CDR1 MNHNY and CDR2 SVGAGI (reference sequence). With 5 bases removed from V and 4 bases from J, the gap between germline ends came to 14 bases. In nucleotides, the CDR3 is TGTGCCAGCAGTCCCCGGGAGATCCTCTATGGCTACACCTTC. Amino acids: CASSPREILYGYTF.

The genes are TRBV5-1 and TRBJ2-3; D is unclear. CDR1 is SGHRS and CDR2 is YFSETQ in the germline V gene. Trimming cost V 1 base and J 2 bases, with 11 bases left between them. This CDR3 spans 15 amino acids. CDR3 in amino acids: CASSLRVAPTDTQYF. The CDR3 bases are TGCGCCAGCAGCTTGCGGGTCGCTCCCACAGATACGCAGTATTTT.

Regarding this clone: The sample has other DNA sequences that encode this CDR3 too. This chain links TRBV18 with TRBJ1-2; tentative D call: TRBD1 (5 bases). V was clipped by 3 bases and J by 1 base, with 6 bases between them. CDR1 and CDR2 (germline): KGHSH, LQKENI. CDR3 length: 13 amino acids. The CDR3 coding sequence is TGTGCCAGCTCACCGGGGGGTAACTATGGCTACACCTTC. Amino acids: CASSPGGNYGYTF.

The rearrangement uses TRBV29-1 and TRBJ1-1, with 7 bases identical to TRBD1. Germline assignment: CDR1 SQVTM and CDR2 ANQGSEA. The CDR3 runs 13 residues. V trimming: 7 bases; J trimming: 7 bases; junction bases outside the gene matches: 12. In DNA, the CDR3 is TGCAGCGCCATGGGCGGCGCAGGGGGTGAAGCTTTCTTT. Its translation: CSAMGGAGGEAFF.

The DNA of the CDR3 is TGTGCCAGCAGCTTGCCCCACCCGAGGTCCATCGGTAAGACCGGGGAGCTGTTTTTT. Translation gives CASSLPHPRSIGKTGELFF. The chain has TRBV5-6 and TRBJ2-2; no clear D. V lost 1 base and J lost 5, with 24 bases in between. CDR1 is SGHDT, CDR2 YYEEEE, per germline. This CDR3 has 19 residues. Based on the CDR3 plus reference TRBV5-6 and TRBJ2-2, the full variable domain is DAGVTQSPTHLIKTRGQQVTLRCSPKSGHDTVSWYQQALGQGPQFIFQYYEEEERQRGNFPDRFSGHQFPNYSSELNVNALLLGDSALYLCASSLPHPRSIGKTGELFFGEGSRLTVL.

This clone appeared a single time. This rearrangement joins TRBV7-2 to TRBJ2-3, with D unresolved. With 4 bases removed from V and 0 bases from J, the gap between germline ends came to 8 bases. CDR3 length equals 14 residues. Germline V gives CDR1 SGHTA, CDR2 FQGNSA. This CDR3 reads CASSSQASTDTQYF. The DNA of the CDR3 is TGTGCCAGCAGCTCCCAGGCCAGCACAGATACGCAGTATTTT.

This clone has a handful of counts. The sample contains more than one DNA sequence encoding this CDR3. The CDR3 nucleotides are TGTGCCAGCAGCCCCCGGACAGCCAACTATGGCTACACCTTC. It translates to CASSPRTANYGYTF. This rearrangement joins TRBV5-6 to TRBJ1-2; D is perhaps TRBD1 (6 bases). Germline V lookup: CDR1 SGHDT, CDR2 YYEEEE. The CDR3 covers 14 residues. V lost 4 bases and J lost 2, with 12 bases in between.

The chain carries TRBV18 and TRBJ1-6; no reliable D call. The CDR3 spans 14 residues. Germline assignment: CDR1 KGHSH and CDR2 LQKENI. Trimming pared 2 bases from V and 4 bases from J, leaving 6 bases between. CDR3 in DNA: TGTGCCAGCTCACCATCGGGGTATAATTCACCCCTCCACTTT. This gives the protein CASSPSGYNSPLHF.

This clone came up a few times. V is TRBV18 and J is TRBJ1-6; 7 nucleotides match TRBD1. J was trimmed by 8 bases and V by 3 bases; bases with no gene match: 7. This CDR3 contains 15 residues. Germline loops: CDR1 KGHSH, CDR2 LQKENI. The CDR3 bases are TGTGCCAGCTCACCGCCAAACAGGGGTGATTCACCCCTCCACTTT. This codes for CASSPPNRGDSPLHF.

V is TRBV18 and J is TRBJ2-5; tentative D call: TRBD2 (6 bases). The germline CDR1 and CDR2 sequences are KGHSH and LQKENI. Trimming cost V 2 bases and J 7 bases, with 20 bases left between them. The CDR3 totals 16 residues. CDR3: CASSPSRSLGRGTQYF. The CDR3 DNA follows: TGTGCCAGCTCACCAAGTCGATCTCTCGGGCGGGGGACCCAGTACTTC.

The chain links TRBV29-1 to TRBJ2-7, with 9 bases fitting TRBD1. The CDR3 loop spans 14 amino acids. In germline, CDR1 is SQVTM, CDR2 ANQGSEA. V gave up 4 bases and J gave up 3 bases; unmatched junction bases: 7. The CDR3: CSVVLGQGLYEQYF. The CDR3 DNA is TGCAGCGTTGTACTGGGACAGGGCCTCTACGAGCAGTACTTC.

The CDR3 nucleotides are TGCGCCAGCGGAGGGGCTGCCGGGCCCACAGATACGCAGTATTTT. This gives the protein CASGGAAGPTDTQYF. The chain has TRBV10-2 and TRBJ2-3; tentatively, D is TRBD2 (6 bases). The CDR3 loop spans 15 amino acids. CDR1 is WSHSY and CDR2 is SAAADI in the germline V gene. V was clipped by 8 bases and J by 2 bases, with 17 bases between them.

CDR3 residues: CASRTSGGNYEQYF. The DNA of the CDR3 is TGTGCCAGCAGGACCTCGGGGGGGAACTACGAGCAGTACTTC. The chain recombines TRBV6-6 with TRBJ2-7; 8 bases agree with TRBD2. The CDR3 contains 14 residues. V lost 6 bases to trimming and J lost 3 bases; unmatched junction nucleotides: 7. Germline loops: CDR1 MNHNY, CDR2 SVGAGI (reference sequence).

The chain carries TRBV3-1 (or the pseudogene TRBV3-2) and TRBJ1-6; the D is unclear. CDR1 LGHDT and CDR2 YNNKEL come from the germline V gene (reference sequence). This CDR3 spans 15 amino acids. V lost 0 bases, J lost 10 bases, and 13 bases lay in between. Written as DNA, the CDR3 is TGTGCCAGCAGCCAAGACGGGTCGGCCTGGTCACCCCTCCACTTT. Encoded protein: CASSQDGSAWSPLHF.

This chain links TRBV6-5 with TRBJ1-2; D gene uncertain. The CDR3 sequence is 12 residues long. CDR1 is MNHEY and CDR2 is SVGAGI in the germline V gene. Between the trimmed V and J ends, which lost 5 bases and 4 bases, there was a span of 8 bases. The CDR3 nucleotides read TGTGCCAGCAGTCGAGAAACCTATGGCTACACCTTC. This codes for CASSRETYGYTF.

CDR3 sequence (DNA): TGTGCCAGCAGTTTAGGACAGGGGGATGGCTACACCTTC. Its translation: CASSLGQGDGYTF. The rearrangement joins TRBV27 to TRBJ1-2; 10 nucleotides align to TRBD1. CDR1 and CDR2 from the germline V gene are MNHEY and SMNVEV (reference sequence). The CDR3 runs 13 residues. Germline trimming cut 2 bases from V and 6 bases from J; bases unmatched to any gene: 0.

CDR3 residues: CASSLVEAPGTQYF. The CDR3 DNA follows: TGTGCCAGCAGTTTGGTGGAGGCCCCGGGTACGCAGTATTTT. The rearrangement joins TRBV28 to TRBJ2-3, with D perhaps matching TRBD2 (5 bases). V lost 3 bases and J lost 8, with 15 bases in between. Germline V CDR1 and CDR2: MDHEN, SYDVKM. The CDR3 is made up of 14 amino acids. Combining the CDR3 with reference TRBV28 and TRBJ2-3 gives the whole variable domain DVKVTQSSRYLVKRTGEKVFLECVQDMDHENMFWYRQDPGLGLRLIYFSYDVKMKEKGDIPEGYSVSREKKERFSLILESASTNQTSMYLCASSLVEAPGTQYFGPGTRLTVL.

V gene TRBV27 combines with J gene TRBJ2-6, with a possible D match to TRBD2 (6 bases). V lost 3 bases to trimming and J lost 0 bases, with 18 bases between them. The CDR3 consists of 19 residues. Germline V gene data show CDR1 as MNHEY and CDR2 as SMNVEV (reference sequence). Written as DNA, the CDR3 is TGTGCCAGCAGTTTCCTCGTGGGGGGAGCTCACTCTGGGGCCAACGTCCTGACTTTC. This encodes CASSFLVGGAHSGANVLTF. Drawing the rest from reference TRBV27 and TRBJ2-6, the complete variable domain is EAQVTQNPRYLITVTGKKLTVTCSQNMNHEYMSWYRQDPGLGLRQIYYSMNVEVTDKGDVPEGYKVSRKEKRNFPLILESPSPNQTSLYFCASSFLVGGAHSGANVLTFGAGSRLTVL.

This chain links TRBV28 with TRBJ2-7; D call uncertain. The CDR3 has 11 amino acids. Trimming shortened V by 8 bases and J by 0 bases, and 5 bases separated the two germline ends. CDR1 MDHEN and CDR2 SYDVKM come from the germline V gene. CDR3 sequence: CASGLSYEQYF. The DNA for the CDR3 is TGTGCCAGCGGCCTCTCCTACGAGCAGTACTTC.

This clone has ten or more counts. This sequence joins TRBV11-2 and TRBJ2-3; 8 bases fit TRBD2. The V segment lost 1 base and the J segment 1 base; nucleotides outside the gene matches: 7. The CDR3 extends over 17 amino acids. Germline CDR1 SGHAT, CDR2 FQNNGV. The CDR3 bases are TGTGCCAGCAGCTTAGCCCGGGGGGGGCGAGGCACAGATACGCAGTATTTT. It encodes CASSLARGGRGTDTQYF. Full variable domain (missing parts from reference TRBV11-2 and TRBJ2-3): EAGVAQSPRYKIIEKRQSVAFWCNPISGHATLYWYQQILGQGPKLLIQFQNNGVVDDSQLPKDRFSAERLKGVDSTLKIQPAKLEDSAVYLCASSLARGGRGTDTQYFGPGTRLTVL.

The chain joins TRBV5-4 to TRBJ1-1, with TRBD1 matching over 7 bases. Germline trimming cut 4 bases from V and 5 bases from J; bases unmatched to any gene: 11. Germline CDR1 and CDR2: SGHNT and YYREEE (reference sequence). This CDR3 spans 15 amino acids. The CDR3 nucleotides are TGTGCCAGCAGCCCCGTCGACAGGGTTGGAACTGAAGCTTTCTTT. It translates to CASSPVDRVGTEAFF.

This clone was detected a few times. The chain couples TRBV3-1 (or the pseudogene TRBV3-2) to TRBJ1-6, with D hard to call. V lost 0 bases, J lost 5 bases, and 8 bases lay in between. From germline, CDR1 is LGHDT and CDR2 YNNKEL (reference sequence). This CDR3 region has 15 residues. The DNA of the CDR3 is TGTGCCAGCAGCCAAGAGTGGCAGGATAATTCACCCCTCCACTTT. It translates to CASSQEWQDNSPLHF.

This clone was counted between two and nine times. The V call is TRBV30, the J call TRBJ1-2, with D possibly matching TRBD1 (5 bases). Per germline, CDR1 GTSNPN and CDR2 SVGIG (reference sequence). This CDR3 region has 15 residues. V lost 4 bases to trimming and J lost 1 base, with 16 bases between them. The CDR3 nucleotides read TGTGCCTGGAATACCCAGGGAGGGAATAACTATGGCTACACCTTC. Translation: CAWNTQGGNNYGYTF.

The chain couples TRBV2 to TRBJ1-3; D uncertain. Germline V gene sequence: CDR1 SNHLY, CDR2 FYNNEI. V dropped 11 bases and J dropped 2 bases, with 13 bases sitting between them. The CDR3 spans 13 residues. CDR3: CASRGLAGNTIYF. CDR3 bases: TGTGCCTCCCGCGGTTTGGCTGGAAACACCATATATTTT.

The chain uses TRBV9 and TRBJ2-5; D is uncertain. Per germline, CDR1 SGDLS and CDR2 YYNGEE. The CDR3 consists of 13 residues. V lost 0 bases and J 2 bases, leaving 5 bases between the germline ends. CDR3 residues: CASSVVPQETQYF. Written as DNA, the CDR3 is TGTGCCAGCAGCGTAGTCCCTCAAGAGACCCAGTACTTC.

The chain couples TRBV9 to TRBJ1-1; 8 bases agree with TRBD1. CDR1 and CDR2 from the germline V gene are SGDLS and YYNGEE. The CDR3 has 13 residues. The junction had 0 bases not matched to a gene; V was cut back by 0 bases and J by 5 bases. CDR3 in DNA: TGTGCCAGCAGCGTAGACAGGGGGACTGAAGCTTTCTTT. Its translation: CASSVDRGTEAFF.